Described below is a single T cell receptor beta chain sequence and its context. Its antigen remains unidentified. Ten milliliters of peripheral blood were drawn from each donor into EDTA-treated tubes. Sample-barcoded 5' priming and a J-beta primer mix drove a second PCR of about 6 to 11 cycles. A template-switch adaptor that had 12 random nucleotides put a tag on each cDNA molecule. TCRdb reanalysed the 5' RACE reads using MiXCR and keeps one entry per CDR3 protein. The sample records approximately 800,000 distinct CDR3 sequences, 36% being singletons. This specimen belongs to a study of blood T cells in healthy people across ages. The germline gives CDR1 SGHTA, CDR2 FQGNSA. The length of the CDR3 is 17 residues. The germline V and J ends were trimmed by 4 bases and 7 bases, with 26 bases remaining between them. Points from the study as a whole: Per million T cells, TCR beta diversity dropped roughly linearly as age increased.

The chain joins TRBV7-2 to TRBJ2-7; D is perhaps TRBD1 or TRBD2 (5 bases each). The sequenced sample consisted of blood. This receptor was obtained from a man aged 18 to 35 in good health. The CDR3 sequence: CASSSGPKGSSYNEQYF. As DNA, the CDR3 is TGTGCCAGCAGCTCGGGACCCAAAGGAAGCTCCTACAATGAGCAGTACTTC. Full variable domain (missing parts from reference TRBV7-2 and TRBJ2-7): GAGVSQSPSNKVTEKGKDVELRCDPISGHTALYWYRQSLGQGLEFLIYFQGNSAPDKSGLPSDRFSAERTGGSVSTLTIQRTQQEDSAVYLCASSSGPKGSSYNEQYFGPGTRLTVT.